The 17 T cell receptor beta chains presented below share a single source sample, sequenced in a study of response to subunit inactivated influenza vaccine. TCRdb independently ran MiXCR on the RT-PCR reads; one entry per CDR3 protein. The profile shows roughly 500,000 distinct CDR3 sequences, about 25% of them singletons. The material sequenced was CD4+ T cells sorted from PBMCs, taken about 5 days after vaccination. Source of these receptors: a man aged 45-65 years who received an inactivated influenza vaccine.

The rearrangement joins TRBV7-9 to TRBJ1-3; D unclear. The V end was cut by 3 bases, the J end by 0 bases, with 12 bases between. CDR1 is SEHNR and CDR2 is FQNEAQ in the germline V gene (reference sequence). CDR3 length: 16 amino acids. The CDR3 reads CASSLVAGASGNTIYF. The CDR3 DNA reads TGTGCCAGCAGCTTGGTGGCAGGAGCCTCTGGAAACACCATATATTTT. The whole variable domain, remainder taken from reference TRBV7-9 and TRBJ1-3, is DTGVSQNPRHKITKRGQNVTFRCDPISEHNRLYWYRQTLGQGPEFLTYFQNEAQLEKSRLLSDRFSAERPKGSFSTLEIQRTEQGDSAMYLCASSLVAGASGNTIYFGEGSWLTVV.

This clonotype was counted a few times. Here the CDR3 reads CASLGQERYNEQFF. CDR3 nucleotide sequence: TGTGCCAGCCTCGGACAGGAACGCTACAATGAGCAGTTCTTC. The genes are TRBV7-9 and TRBJ2-1; the match to TRBD1 covers 7 bases. The germline CDR1 and CDR2 sequences are SEHNR and FQNEAQ (reference sequence). J was trimmed by 3 bases and V by 8 bases; bases with no gene match: 7. CDR3 length: 14 residues.

J is TRBJ1-5 and V is TRBV4-3; maybe TRBD1 (5 bases). The CDR3 spans 16 residues. The germline V gene has CDR1 LGHNA and CDR2 YSLEER. V dropped 0 bases and J dropped 3 bases, with 12 bases sitting between them. CDR3 bases: TGCGCCAGCAGCCAAGATCGGCCAGGGAACAATCAGCCCCAGCATTTT. This sequence encodes CASSQDRPGNNQPQHF.

Many counts were recorded for this clonotype. The chain links TRBV29-1 to TRBJ2-2; a weak D match, TRBD1 (6 bases). The CDR3 loop spans 15 amino acids. Germline loops: CDR1 SQVTM, CDR2 ANQGSEA. V lost 3 bases, J lost 2 bases, and 13 bases lay in between. CDR3 in amino acids: CSVEGDRTNTGELFF. Written as DNA, the CDR3 is TGCAGCGTTGAGGGCGACAGGACCAACACCGGGGAGCTGTTTTTT.

This clonotype was found a few times. V gene TRBV15 combines with J gene TRBJ1-1; D is unresolved. Between the trimmed V and J ends, which lost 1 base and 0 bases, there was a span of 9 bases. Germline CDR1 and CDR2: LNHNV and YYDKDF (reference sequence). This CDR3 is 15 amino acids long. CDR3 region: CATSRARQLNTEAFF. CDR3 in DNA: TGTGCCACCAGCAGAGCCAGACAACTGAACACTGAAGCTTTCTTT. The complete variable domain, with remaining parts taken from reference TRBV15 and TRBJ1-1, reads DAMVIQNPRYQVTQFGKPVTLSCSQTLNHNVMYWYQQKSSQAPKLLFHYYDKDFNNEADTPDNFQSRRPNTSFCFLDIRSPGLGDTAMYLCATSRARQLNTEAFFGQGTRLTVV.

This clonotype was observed a handful of times. This chain connects TRBV5-5 to TRBJ2-5; 7 bases line up with TRBD1. V shed 4 bases and J 3 bases; nucleotides not matched to a gene: 6. The length of the CDR3 is 14 residues. Germline V lookup: CDR1 SGHKS, CDR2 YYEKEE (reference sequence). The CDR3 DNA reads TGTGCCAGCAGCAAGGGGGACAGAGAAGAGACCCAGTACTTC. It is translated as CASSKGDREETQYF.

This clonotype was seen more than once but under ten times. The rearrangement joins TRBV7-9 to TRBJ2-1; the D is unclear. Germline CDR1 is SEHNR and CDR2 is FQNEAQ (reference sequence). Trimming took 5 bases from V and 4 from J, leaving 6 bases between them. The length of the CDR3 is 12 residues. This chain's CDR3 is CASSDGYNEQFF. CDR3 DNA: TGTGCCAGCAGCGACGGGTACAATGAGCAGTTCTTC.

V is TRBV11-2 and J is TRBJ2-5; no clear D. The CDR3 has 13 amino acids. V dropped 4 bases and J dropped 5 bases, with 11 bases sitting between them. The V gene's germline CDR1 is SGHAT and CDR2 FQNNGV. Here the CDR3 reads CASSSTLWETQYF. As DNA, the CDR3 is TGTGCCAGCAGCTCCACCCTGTGGGAGACCCAGTACTTC. The full variable domain, rest sourced from reference TRBV11-2 and TRBJ2-5, is EAGVAQSPRYKIIEKRQSVAFWCNPISGHATLYWYQQILGQGPKLLIQFQNNGVVDDSQLPKDRFSAERLKGVDSTLKIQPAKLEDSAVYLCASSSTLWETQYFGPGTRLLVL.

This clonotype has more than one count but fewer than ten. The gene calls are TRBV6-5 and TRBJ2-5; D remains ambiguous. From germline, CDR1 is MNHEY and CDR2 SVGAGI. This CDR3 spans 16 amino acids. V lost 0 bases and J lost 5, with 16 bases in between. The CDR3 DNA follows: TGTGCCAGCAGTTACTCGGAACGTATGGTTTGGGAGACCCAGTACTTC. This sequence encodes CASSYSERMVWETQYF.

This clonotype has more than one count but fewer than ten. The V gene is TRBV10-3, the J gene TRBJ2-7; D gene uncertain. The CDR3 is 14 residues long. Per the germline V gene, CDR1 is ENHRY and CDR2 is SYGVKD. V dropped 6 bases and J dropped 4 bases, with 16 bases sitting between them. CDR3 residues: CAIREVSSQYEQYF. In DNA form, the CDR3 reads TGTGCCATCAGAGAGGTCAGTTCCCAATACGAGCAGTACTTC.

The V call is TRBV20-1, the J call TRBJ2-5, with TRBD1 identical over 8 bases. V gave up 3 bases and J gave up 7 bases; unmatched junction bases: 7. The CDR3 covers 13 residues. Germline V gene data show CDR1 as DFQATT and CDR2 as SNEGSKA (reference sequence). The CDR3 protein is CSASQGATGTQYF. Written as DNA, the CDR3 is TGCAGTGCTAGTCAGGGGGCTACGGGGACCCAGTACTTC.

Only a few counts were recorded for this clonotype. The chain couples TRBV5-6 to TRBJ2-3; D may be TRBD2 (5 bases). Trimming removed 9 bases at V and 1 base at J, with 12 bases between. CDR3 length equals 13 residues. Germline V gene lookup returns CDR1 SGHDT and CDR2 YYEEEE. The CDR3 region is CATKVGGTDTQYF. CDR3 sequence (DNA): TGTGCCACGAAGGTCGGGGGCACAGATACGCAGTATTTT.

This clonotype was seen many times. This chain uses TRBV20-1 with TRBJ1-5, with a tentative D call TRBD1 (6 bases). CDR3 length equals 13 residues. The V and J ends lost 1 base and 2 bases respectively, with 6 bases between them. Germline CDR1 is DFQATT and CDR2 is SNEGSKA (reference sequence). The DNA of the CDR3 is TGCAGTGCTAGAGGACAGGGCAATCAGCCCCAGCATTTT. It codes for CSARGQGNQPQHF.

The chain has TRBV4-1 and TRBJ1-5, with D unclear. This CDR3 comprises 16 residues. V dropped 0 bases and J dropped 7 bases, with 16 bases sitting between them. Germline CDR1 MGHRA, CDR2 YSYEKL. CDR3 residues: CASSQDLSGSRQPQHF. Written as DNA, the CDR3 is TGCGCCAGCAGCCAAGATCTATCGGGGTCTAGGCAGCCCCAGCATTTT.

This clonotype was detected only once. The J gene is TRBJ2-1, the V gene TRBV27; D is unclear. Trimming left V 5 bases short and J 3 bases short, with 11 bases between. Germline V CDR1 and CDR2: MNHEY, SMNVEV (reference sequence). The CDR3 extends over 14 amino acids. The CDR3 is CASSTTQLYNEQFF. The CDR3 nucleotides are TGTGCCAGCAGTACAACACAACTCTACAATGAGCAGTTCTTC.

This clonotype came up many times. The chain links TRBV20-1 to TRBJ2-1; 11 bases line up with TRBD2. Trimming at V came to 6 bases and at J to 5 bases, leaving 6 bases not matched to a gene. Germline V gene sequence: CDR1 DFQATT, CDR2 SNEGSKA (reference sequence). This CDR3 has 14 amino acids. CDR3 bases: TGCAGTGCAATAGCGGGAGGGCCCCACAATGAGCAGTTCTTC. This codes for CSAIAGGPHNEQFF.

The V gene is TRBV20-1, the J gene TRBJ1-2; D unclear. The CDR3 runs 12 residues. Germline assignment: CDR1 DFQATT and CDR2 SNEGSKA (reference sequence). V was cut by 5 bases and J by 2 bases, with 9 bases left in between. CDR3 in amino acids: CSAALGNYGYTF. For the CDR3, the DNA is TGCAGTGCTGCTCTGGGAAACTATGGCTACACCTTC.